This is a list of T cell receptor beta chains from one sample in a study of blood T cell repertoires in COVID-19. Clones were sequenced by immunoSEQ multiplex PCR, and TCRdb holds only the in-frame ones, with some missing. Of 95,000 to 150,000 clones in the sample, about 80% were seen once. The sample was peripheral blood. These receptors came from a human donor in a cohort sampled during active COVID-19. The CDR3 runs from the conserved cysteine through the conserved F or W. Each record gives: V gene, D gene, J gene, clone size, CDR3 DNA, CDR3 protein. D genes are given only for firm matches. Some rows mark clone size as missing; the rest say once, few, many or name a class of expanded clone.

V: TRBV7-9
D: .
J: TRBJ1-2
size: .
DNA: TGTGCCAGCAGCTTGGACAGCTACTATGGCTACACCTTC
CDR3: CASSLDSYYGYTF

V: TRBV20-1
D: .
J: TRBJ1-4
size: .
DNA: TGCAGTGCTAGTATCGGCAGGGGATTCGAAAAACTGTTTTTT
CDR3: CSASIGRGFEKLFF

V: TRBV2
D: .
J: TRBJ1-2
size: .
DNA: TGTGCCAGCGGCGAGGAGGGTGGCTACACCTTC
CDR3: CASGEEGGYTF

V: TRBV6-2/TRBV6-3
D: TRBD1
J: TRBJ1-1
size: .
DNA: TGTGCCAGCAGTACGAGGACAGGGGTGGACACTGAAGCTTTCTTT
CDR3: CASSTRTGVDTEAFF

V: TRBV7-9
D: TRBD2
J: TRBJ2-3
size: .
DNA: TGTGCCAGCAGCCTGCCCCCAAGACTAGCGGGAGTCTCAGATACGCAGTATTTT
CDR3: CASSLPPRLAGVSDTQYF

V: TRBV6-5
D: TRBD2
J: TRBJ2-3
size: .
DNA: TGTGCCAGCACCCGGGAGGGCCGAGATACGCAGTATTTT
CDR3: CASTREGRDTQYF

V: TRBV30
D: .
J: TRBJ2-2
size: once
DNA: TGTGCCTGGAGGGGCTCCGGGGAGCTGTTTTTT
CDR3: CAWRGSGELFF

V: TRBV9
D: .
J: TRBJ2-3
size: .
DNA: TGTGCCAGCAGCGTAGAGGGGGTCGGAACAGATACGCAGTATTTT
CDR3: CASSVEGVGTDTQYF

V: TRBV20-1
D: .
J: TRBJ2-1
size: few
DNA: TGCAGTGCGACTGCCTACAATGAGCAGTTCTTC
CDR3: CSATAYNEQFF

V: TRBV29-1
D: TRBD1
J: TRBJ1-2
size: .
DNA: TGCAGCGTTAATTTTGACAGGGGCGGGGATGGCTACACCTTC
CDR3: CSVNFDRGGDGYTF

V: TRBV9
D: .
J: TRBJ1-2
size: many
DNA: TGTGCCAGCAGCGTAGCAGGGCACTATGGCTACACCTTC
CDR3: CASSVAGHYGYTF

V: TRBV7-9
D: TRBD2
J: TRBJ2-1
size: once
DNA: TGTGCCAGCAGCTGGACTAGCGGGGGAATTGATGAGCAGTTCTTC
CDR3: CASSWTSGGIDEQFF

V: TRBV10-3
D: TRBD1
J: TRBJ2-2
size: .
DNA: TGTGCCATCAGTCTTACTTCGGGACAGGACACCGGGGAGCTGTTTTTT
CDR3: CAISLTSGQDTGELFF

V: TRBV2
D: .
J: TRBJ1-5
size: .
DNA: TGTGCCAGCGGGGGGTCAAGCAATCAGCCCCAGCATTTT
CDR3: CASGGSSNQPQHF

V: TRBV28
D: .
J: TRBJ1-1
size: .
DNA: TGTGCCAGCAGTTTAGGAGGCCACCCTCGGGAGGCTTTCTTT
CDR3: CASSLGGHPREAFF

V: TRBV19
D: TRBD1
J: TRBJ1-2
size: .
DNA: TGTGCCAGTAGATACGGGACAGCAACTAACTATGGCTACACCTTC
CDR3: CASRYGTATNYGYTF

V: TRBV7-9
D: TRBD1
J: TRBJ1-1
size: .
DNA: TGTGCCAGCAGCTCGGGACAGCGGAACACTGAAGCTTTCTTT
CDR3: CASSSGQRNTEAFF

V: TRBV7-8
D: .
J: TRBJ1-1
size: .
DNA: TGTGCCAGCAGCTTCCTCTCGTTTGGCCGCACTGAAGCTTTCTTT
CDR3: CASSFLSFGRTEAFF

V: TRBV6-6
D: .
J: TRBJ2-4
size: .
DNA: TGTGCCAGCAGTCCTTCCCTCAAAAACATTCAGTACTTC
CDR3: CASSPSLKNIQYF

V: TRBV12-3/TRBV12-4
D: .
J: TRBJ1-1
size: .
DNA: TGTGCCAGCAGTTTATTGATTCGGACAGAAGCTTTCTTT
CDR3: CASSLLIRTEAFF

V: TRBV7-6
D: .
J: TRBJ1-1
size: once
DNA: TGTGCCAGCAGCTTAGACAGGGCGAACACTGAAGCTTTCTTT
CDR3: CASSLDRANTEAFF

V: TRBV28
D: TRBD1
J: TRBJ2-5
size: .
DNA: TGTGCCAGCAGGAAGACAGGGGGCGCAGAGACCCAGTACTTC
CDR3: CASRKTGGAETQYF

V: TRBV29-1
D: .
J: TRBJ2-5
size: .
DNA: TGCAGCGTAAGCTTGGTCGAAGAGACCCAGTACTTC
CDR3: CSVSLVEETQYF

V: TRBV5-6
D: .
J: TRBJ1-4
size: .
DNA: TGTGCCAGCAGCTTGATGGACCCCCGGGGACTGAATGAAAAACTGTTTTTT
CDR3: CASSLMDPRGLNEKLFF

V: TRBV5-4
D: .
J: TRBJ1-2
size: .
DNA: TGTGCCAGCAGCTCCCGAGGGATTCCTGGCTACACCTTC
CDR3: CASSSRGIPGYTF

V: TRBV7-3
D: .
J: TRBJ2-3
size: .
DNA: TGTGCCAGCAGCTTAGCTCAGGGGAACACAGATACGCAGTATTTT
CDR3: CASSLAQGNTDTQYF